The following is a T cell receptor beta chain sequence with its context. Its antigen remains unknown. Losses at the gene ends were 5 bases for V and 4 bases for J; bases not matched to a gene: 13. The CDR3 sequence is 16 residues long. The germline CDR1 and CDR2 sequences are SEHNR and FQNEAQ (reference sequence). The record originates from a study of T-cell memory formation after mild COVID-19. Study results and limitations: Among clones contracting day 15 to 85, CD4/CD8 was balanced, whereas later expanders leaned CD4+.

TCRdb processed the 5' RACE reads anew with MiXCR; each CDR3 protein has one entry. The table lists 280,000 or so distinct CDR3 sequences, 15% to 20% of them singletons. This sequence was found in a man aged 18 to 35 who had mild COVID-19 (a few samples of this study predate the infection). Cell type and time point are not known. Sample: PBMCs or a T cell subset sorted from them (not recorded which). The gene calls are TRBV7-9 and TRBJ1-1; 7 bases map to TRBD1. In DNA form, the CDR3 reads TGTGCCAGCAGCCCAGGGGGGCGAGGGCGGGTCACTGAAGCTTTCTTT. Translating it yields CASSPGGRGRVTEAFF.